The present entry profiles one T cell receptor beta chain with its context. Its antigen is not known. As to time point: peripheral blood 6 weeks after treatment start. Sequenced by immunoSEQ multiplex PCR; TCRdb stores in-frame clones only, minus some. The sample carries 80,000 to 95,000 clones, approximately 87% recorded once. These data are taken from a study of PD-L1 blockade in urothelial cancer. The study, taken as a whole, reports: In blood at 3 weeks, tumor-associated clones expanded more among patients with durable benefit.

J lost 5 bases, V lost 0 bases, and 6 bases had no gene match. The CDR3 extends over 16 amino acids. The germline V gene encodes CDR1 SGDLS and CDR2 YYNGEE. This sample comprised PBMCs, obtained around atezolizumab (anti-PD-L1) treatment. This TCR was sampled from a man aged 65 to 85 with urothelial cancer. The J gene is TRBJ1-4, the V gene TRBV9; TRBD1 agrees at 8 bases. CDR3 sequence reads: CASSVETGVENEKLFF. For the CDR3, the DNA is TGTGCCAGCAGCGTAGAGACAGGGGTAGAGAATGAAAAACTGTTTTTT.